Below, one T cell receptor (beta chain) is given with its context. Its antigen remains unknown. The run depth of the assay was deep. The data were produced by immunoSEQ multiplex PCR, yet TCRdb's version contains in-frame clones alone and is incomplete. The table records about 380,000 clones, just over 95% of them present only once. CD8 memory merged CD45RO+ with CCR7-negative CD45RA+ TemRA cells. V lost 3 bases, J lost 4 bases, and 14 bases stayed unmatched. CDR3 length equals 18 residues. CDR1 and CDR2 (germline): MGHRA, YSYEKL. This sample is part of a study of shared clonotypes between healthy human individuals. Study in general: Three CD4 naive, three CD4 memory, two CD8 naive and one CD8 memory plate were used per donor. The study's findings and limits: Deeper or shallower sequencing was expected to change how clonotypes are shared among donors.

Sequenced input: memory CD8+ T cells sorted from blood. Subset: CD45RO+ cells pooled with CCR7-negative TemRA cells. This sequence originates from a man in his thirties or forties in good health. V usage is TRBV4-1 and J usage is TRBJ2-2; 7 bases match TRBD2. CDR3 region: CASSHNLRGGPVTGELFF. As DNA, the CDR3 is TGCGCCAGCAGCCATAATCTTAGGGGAGGGCCGGTCACCGGGGAGCTGTTTTTT.